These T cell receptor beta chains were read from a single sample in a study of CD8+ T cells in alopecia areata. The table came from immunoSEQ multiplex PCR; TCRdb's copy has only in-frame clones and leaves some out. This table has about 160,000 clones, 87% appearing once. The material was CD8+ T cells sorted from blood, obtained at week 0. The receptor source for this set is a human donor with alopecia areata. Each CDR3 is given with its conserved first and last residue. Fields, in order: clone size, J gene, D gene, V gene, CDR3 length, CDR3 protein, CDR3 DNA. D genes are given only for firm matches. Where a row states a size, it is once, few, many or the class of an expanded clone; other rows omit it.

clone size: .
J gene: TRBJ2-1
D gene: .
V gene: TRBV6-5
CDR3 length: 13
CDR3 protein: CASSYSLNNEQFF
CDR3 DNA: TGTGCCAGCAGTTACTCGCTAAACAATGAGCAGTTCTTC

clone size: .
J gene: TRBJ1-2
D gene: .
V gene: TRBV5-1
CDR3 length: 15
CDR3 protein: CASRRATGKEYGYTF
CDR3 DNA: TGCGCCAGCAGACGGGCGACGGGGAAAGAATATGGCTACACCTTC

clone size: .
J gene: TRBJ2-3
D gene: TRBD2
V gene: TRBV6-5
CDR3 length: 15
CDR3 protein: CASSLAGGPADTQYF
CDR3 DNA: TGTGCCAGCAGTTTAGCGGGAGGGCCAGCAGATACGCAGTATTTT

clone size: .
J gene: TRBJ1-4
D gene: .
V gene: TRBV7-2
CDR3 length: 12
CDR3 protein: CASSVAGEKLFF
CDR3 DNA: TGTGCCAGCAGCGTCGCAGGGGAAAAACTGTTTTTT

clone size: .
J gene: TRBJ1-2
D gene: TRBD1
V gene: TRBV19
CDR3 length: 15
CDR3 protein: CASSMGAGQDYGYTF
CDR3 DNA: TGTGCCAGTAGTATGGGCGCGGGACAGGACTATGGCTACACCTTC

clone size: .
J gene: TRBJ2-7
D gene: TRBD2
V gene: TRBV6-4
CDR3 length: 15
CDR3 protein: CASSYSSGSSYEQYF
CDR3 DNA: TGTGCCAGCAGTTACTCTAGCGGGAGCTCCTACGAGCAGTACTTC

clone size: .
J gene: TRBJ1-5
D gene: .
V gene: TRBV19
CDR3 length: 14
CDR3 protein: CASSMGAVNQPQHF
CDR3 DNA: TGTGCCAGTAGTATGGGGGCAGTTAATCAGCCCCAGCATTTT

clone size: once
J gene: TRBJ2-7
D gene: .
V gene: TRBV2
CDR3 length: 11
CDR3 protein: CASRSYYEQYF
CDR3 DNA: TGTGCCAGCCGGTCGTACTACGAGCAGTACTTC

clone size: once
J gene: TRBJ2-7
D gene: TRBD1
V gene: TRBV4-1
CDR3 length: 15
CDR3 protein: CASSQEARGRYEQYF
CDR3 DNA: TGCGCCAGCAGCCAAGAGGCCAGGGGGCGCTACGAGCAGTACTTC

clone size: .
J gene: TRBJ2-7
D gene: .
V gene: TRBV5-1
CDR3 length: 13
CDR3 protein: CASSLSSSYEQYF
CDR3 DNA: TGCGCCAGCAGCTTGTCCTCCTCCTACGAGCAGTACTTC

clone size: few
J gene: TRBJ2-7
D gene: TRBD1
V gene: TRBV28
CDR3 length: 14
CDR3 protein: CASSTGTGLEEQYF
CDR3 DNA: TGTGCCAGCAGTACCGGGACAGGGCTGGAAGAGCAGTACTTC

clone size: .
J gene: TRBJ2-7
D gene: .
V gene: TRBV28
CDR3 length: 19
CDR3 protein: CASSSPARGTTSGSYEQYF
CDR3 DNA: TGTGCCAGCAGTTCCCCGGCCAGGGGTACGACTAGTGGTTCCTACGAGCAGTACTTC

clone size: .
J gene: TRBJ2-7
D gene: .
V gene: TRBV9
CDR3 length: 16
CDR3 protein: CASSVGGAAEVYEQYF
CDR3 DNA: TGTGCCAGCAGCGTAGGAGGGGCGGCGGAAGTCTACGAGCAGTACTTC

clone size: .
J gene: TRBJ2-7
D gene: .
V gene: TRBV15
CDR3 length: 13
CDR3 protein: CATSSLTDYEQYF
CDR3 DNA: TGTGCCACCAGCAGCTTGACCGATTACGAGCAGTACTTC

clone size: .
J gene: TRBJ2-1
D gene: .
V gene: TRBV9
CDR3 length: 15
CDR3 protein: CASSDRPGNGNEQFF
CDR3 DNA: TGTGCCAGCAGCGACCGACCTGGAAATGGTAATGAGCAGTTCTTC

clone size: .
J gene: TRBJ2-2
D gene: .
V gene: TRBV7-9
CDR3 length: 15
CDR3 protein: CASSPSGAYTGELFF
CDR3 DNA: TGTGCCAGCAGCCCGAGCGGAGCGTACACCGGGGAGCTGTTTTTT

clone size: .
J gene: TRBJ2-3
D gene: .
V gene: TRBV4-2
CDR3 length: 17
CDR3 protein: CASSQDSGGTLTDTQYF
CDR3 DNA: TGTGCCAGCAGCCAAGATTCGGGCGGGACGCTCACAGATACGCAGTATTTT

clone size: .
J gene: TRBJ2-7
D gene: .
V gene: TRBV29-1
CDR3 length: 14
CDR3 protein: CSVEDESGRYEQYF
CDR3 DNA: TGCAGCGTTGAAGATGAGAGCGGGCGATACGAGCAGTACTTC

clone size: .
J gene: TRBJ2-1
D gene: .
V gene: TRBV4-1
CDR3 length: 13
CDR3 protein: CASSQDTHNEQFF
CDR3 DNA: TGCGCCAGCAGCCAAGACACCCACAATGAGCAGTTCTTC

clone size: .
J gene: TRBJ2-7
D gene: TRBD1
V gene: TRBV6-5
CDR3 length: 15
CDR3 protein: CASNQQGTGYNEQYF
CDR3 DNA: TGTGCCAGCAACCAACAGGGGACAGGGTACAACGAGCAGTACTTC

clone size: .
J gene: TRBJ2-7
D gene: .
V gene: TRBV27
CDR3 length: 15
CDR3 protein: CASSLNGMAAYEQYF
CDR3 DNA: TGTGCCAGCAGTCTAAACGGGATGGCGGCCTACGAGCAGTACTTC

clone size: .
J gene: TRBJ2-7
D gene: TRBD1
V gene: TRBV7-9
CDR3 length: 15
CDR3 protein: CASSLVGTGSYEQYF
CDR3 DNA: TGTGCCAGCAGCTTGGTCGGGACAGGGTCCTACGAGCAGTACTTC

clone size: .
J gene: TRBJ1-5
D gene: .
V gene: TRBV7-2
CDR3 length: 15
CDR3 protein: CASSLGPYSNQPQHF
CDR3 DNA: TGTGCCAGCAGCTTAGGGCCCTATAGCAATCAGCCCCAGCATTTT

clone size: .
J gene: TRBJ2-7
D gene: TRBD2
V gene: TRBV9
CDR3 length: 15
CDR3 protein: CASSATSGRSYEQYF
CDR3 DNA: TGTGCCAGCAGCGCCACTAGCGGGCGATCCTACGAGCAGTACTTC

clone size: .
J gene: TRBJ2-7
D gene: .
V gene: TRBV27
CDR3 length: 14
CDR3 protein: CASSGNYRVYEQYF
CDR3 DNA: TGTGCCAGCAGCGGCAATTACAGGGTCTACGAGCAGTACTTC

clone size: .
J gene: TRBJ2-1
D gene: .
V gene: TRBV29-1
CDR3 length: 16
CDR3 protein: CSVEDRGRRAYNEQFF
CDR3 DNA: TGCAGCGTTGAAGATCGCGGGCGCAGGGCCTACAATGAGCAGTTCTTC